One T cell receptor beta chain is described in this entry. Its target antigen remains unknown. Base qualities are not provided; no much larger clone lies one nucleotide away. The TCR beta CDR3 regions were amplified from RNA transcripts. A first-round RT-PCR of the TCR CDR3 used the HTBI primer set with the Qiagen OneStep RT-PCR kit. Libraries were constructed in a second round of multiplex PCR, after which size selection and purification were carried out. Libraries were sequenced paired-end with 100 bp reads on an Illumina HiSeq2000. The source study handled its data this way. SOAPnuke was used to process the raw data, throwing out any read that contained adapters or uncalled bases, had a mean Phred below 15, or lacked an exact constant-primer or identifier match. High-quality paired reads were merged with COPE v1.2.5, and unique nucleotide sequences were defined as clonotypes. Clonotypes were aligned to IMGT TRBV, TRBD and TRBJ reference segments using MiTCR v1.1. Analysis was restricted to V-J combinations with a frequency above 0.0001, which covered roughly 99% of repertoires. The TCS score was defined as the ratio of F50 (clonal expansion) to E x V (chaos), calculated using BLOSUM62-based TCRdist between CDR3 peptides within each V-J. Welch's t-statistics and random forest reduced roughly 540 V-J features to 10 to 15, which were used in a naive Bayes classifier (R e1071). TCRdb reprocessed the public reads (quality trimming at Q25 with fastp, clone calling with MiXCR) and kept in-frame beta chains. Rows with a matching CDR3 protein are joined into one entry that keeps the most common DNA and genes. The V and J calls here are based on TCRdb, not the publication. The sample table lists 700,000 or so distinct CDR3 sequences, around 13% of them with a count of one. The leading ten clones occupy about 12% of the sample.

The sample belongs to a study of T cells in Graves' hyperthyroidism and ophthalmopathy (dated by TCRdb to 2018 to 2020). A note on the overall study: Peripheral blood samples were taken at the time of initial diagnosis, prior to any treatment. Prospective prediction of ophthalmopathy was tested in an independent validation cohort of some 20 hyperthyroidism patients and 15 to 17 patients who later progressed to ophthalmopathy. According to the paper, TCR Vbeta CDR3 sequencing was carried out on over 130 peripheral blood samples, which came from fewer than 50 ophthalmopathy, fewer than 80 hyperthyroidism and roughly 17 progressor patients. Once sampling was done, hyperthyroidism patients were given methimazole at a starting dose of 30 mg daily, whereas ophthalmopathy patients were given high-dose intravenous methylprednisolone. The 95 to 100 discovery patients were randomly divided into training and test sets at a 7:3 ratio. To identify distinguishing TCR V-J signatures, a discovery cohort of around 100 patients was used, comprising some 43 with Graves' ophthalmopathy and around 57 with stable Graves' hyperthyroidism. The study also compared thyroid tissue and blood T-cell repertoires from 5 to 7 Graves' hyperthyroidism patients. What the work shows at the level of the full study, not this receptor alone: Most expanded thyroid clonotypes (frequency above 0.001) were also detected in blood, a finding suggesting that blood repertoires may reflect thyroid immune responses. No statistical method was used to set the sample size in advance, and investigators knew the group allocation. In validation, the model predicted progression to ophthalmopathy a median of roughly 6.1 months before onset, with about 67% sensitivity and almost 75% specificity. A model built on a 13 V-J signature distinguished ophthalmopathy from stable hyperthyroidism, reaching 85% to 90% sensitivity and around 81% specificity in cross-validation and 80%/75% in testing.

Ophthalmopathy patients had moderately to severely active disease, with a Clinical Activity Score of 3 or more, a NOSPECS grade of 4 or more, and a disease duration of less than 3 months. Any patient with an uncontrolled infection, another autoimmune disease, pregnancy or lactation was excluded. Diagnoses were based on clinical symptoms, serum thyroxine and TRAb, thyroid ultrasound and orbital computed tomography. PBMCs were isolated from 10 ml of fresh peripheral blood by Ficoll-Paque density gradient centrifugation. Trizol reagent was used to extract total RNA, and RNA quality was then checked on an Agilent 2100 Bioanalyzer. Trimming at the junction amounts to 2 bases on V and 0 bases on J, and the germline ends lie 7 bases apart. The CDR3 starts with the cysteine, ends with the phenylalanine, and has 13 residues. The retained sequence is limited to the CDR3, 39 bases, with the frame set at the first base. The germline V gene supplies CDR1 SQVTM and CDR2 ANQGSEA.

This TCR derives from a woman in her fifties or sixties with Graves' ophthalmopathy. What was sequenced was blood. This chain is built from TRBV29-1 and TRBJ1-2; the D gene cannot be named for sure. The DNA sequence reads TGCAGCGTTGAATCCCCCGCTAACTATGGCTACACCTTC. Its translation is CSVESPANYGYTF.